Shown below are 24 T cell receptor beta chains from a single sample sequenced in a study of early T cells in non-severe SARS-CoV-2 infection. From the 5' RACE reads, TCRdb called clonotypes with MiXCR, one entry per CDR3 protein. The sample has 65,000 to 80,000 distinct CDR3 sequences, about 11% seen once; the top ten hold 4.7%. Sequenced input: whole blood. The receptors come from an adult who was a healthcare worker with PCR-confirmed SARS-CoV-2 infection or an uninfected control (not recorded which).

This clonotype was seen repeatedly, ten times or more. This chain joins TRBV15 and TRBJ1-2, with TRBD1 matching 10 bases. The germline V gene has CDR1 LNHNV and CDR2 YYDKDF (reference sequence). Trimming took 4 bases from V and 5 from J; bases not matched to a gene: 7. The CDR3 consists of 15 residues. CDR3 amino acids: CATSIDRGRGYGYTF. The CDR3 region has the DNA TGTGCCACCAGCATCGACAGGGGGCGCGGGTATGGCTACACCTTC.

This clonotype was observed a handful of times. The chain links TRBV20-1 to TRBJ2-5, with D possibly being TRBD1 (6 bases). The CDR3 length is 14 residues. The germline gives CDR1 DFQATT, CDR2 SNEGSKA (reference sequence). The ends were cut back, 0 bases at V and 7 bases at J, with 15 bases in the middle. As DNA, the CDR3 is TGCAGTGCTAGAGATAGGACAGCAAGAGTGACCCAGTACTTC. It codes for CSARDRTARVTQYF.

The rearrangement uses TRBV27 and TRBJ1-2; 7 nucleotides match TRBD1. CDR3 length: 16 amino acids. Trimming at V came to 4 bases and at J to 4 bases, leaving 12 bases not matched to a gene. CDR1 and CDR2 (germline): MNHEY, SMNVEV (reference sequence). As DNA, the CDR3 is TGTGCCAGCAGTTCACCCGGGGACAGATCGGCCTATGGCTACACCTTC. Its translation is CASSSPGDRSAYGYTF.

This clonotype was detected ten times or more. J is TRBJ2-1 and V is TRBV25-1; maybe TRBD1 (5 bases). Germline-derived CDR1 and CDR2 are MGHDK and SYGVNS. The V gene lost 7 bases and the J gene lost 0 bases, with 7 bases spanning the gap. The CDR3 runs to 13 residues. The CDR3 sequence is CASKDSSYNEQFF. The CDR3 bases are TGTGCCAGCAAAGACAGCTCCTACAATGAGCAGTTCTTC.

This clonotype showed up many times. The DNA of the CDR3 is TGTGCCTGGAGTGTAAATGGGGTAGCTTCACCCCTCCACTTT. Protein sequence: CAWSVNGVASPLHF. The chain combines TRBV30 with TRBJ1-6; D unresolved. V was pared by 0 bases and J by 9 bases, with 12 bases between. The CDR3 consists of 14 residues. The germline CDR1 and CDR2 sequences are GTSNPN and SVGIG (reference sequence).

This clonotype was observed a handful of times. CDR3 DNA: TGCAGCGTTGAGGGACAGCCCAATCAGCCCCAGCATTTT. This codes for CSVEGQPNQPQHF. The chain has TRBV29-1 and TRBJ1-5, with 7 bases identical to TRBD1. Germline CDR1 reads SQVTM; CDR2 reads ANQGSEA. The ends lost 3 bases at V and 3 bases at J; junction bases unmatched: 2. The CDR3 totals 13 residues.

This clonotype was recorded at least ten times. This chain connects TRBV25-1 to TRBJ1-2, with D perhaps matching TRBD1 (5 bases). The V gene lost 1 base and the J gene lost 8 bases, with 14 bases spanning the gap. Germline V gene sequence: CDR1 MGHDK, CDR2 SYGVNS. The CDR3 has 14 residues. The CDR3 protein is CASSELEGQWGYTF. CDR3 nucleotide sequence: TGTGCCAGCAGTGAATTGGAGGGGCAGTGGGGCTACACCTTC.

The chain employs TRBV29-1 and TRBJ2-7; the D gene is possibly TRBD1 (6 bases). CDR1 is SQVTM, CDR2 ANQGSEA, per germline. This CDR3 has 15 amino acids. Trimming took 6 bases from V and 0 from J, leaving 18 bases between them. CDR3 region: CSVLLLDSISYEQYF. The DNA for the CDR3 is TGCAGCGTCCTCCTCCTGGACAGTATCTCCTACGAGCAGTACTTC.

The V call is TRBV6-6, the J call TRBJ2-5, with a tentative D call TRBD1 (6 bases). The CDR3 length is 13 residues. The germline V and J ends were trimmed by 6 bases and 2 bases, with 10 bases remaining between them. Germline CDR1 MNHNY, CDR2 SVGAGI (reference sequence). This CDR3 reads CASRQGQQETQYF. Written as DNA, the CDR3 is TGTGCCAGCAGACAGGGCCAACAAGAGACCCAGTACTTC.

This clonotype was recorded once. The rearrangement uses TRBV7-8 and TRBJ1-3, with D tentatively TRBD1 (5 bases). V lost 5 bases and J lost 3, with 20 bases in between. CDR1 is SGHVS and CDR2 is FQNEAQ in the germline V gene. This CDR3 is 17 amino acids long. The DNA for the CDR3 is TGTGCCAGCAGCCCCCAGTGGACAAGGGGCTATGGAAACACCATATATTTT. This gives the protein CASSPQWTRGYGNTIYF.

This clonotype was counted at least ten times. The J gene is TRBJ2-6, the V gene TRBV11-3; D perhaps matches TRBD2 (6 bases). The CDR3 covers 17 residues. V was shortened by 4 bases and J by 1 base, with 14 bases between the two germline ends. From germline, CDR1 is SGHNT and CDR2 YENEEA. The chain's CDR3 is CASSSYVEGSGANVLTF. Here the CDR3 DNA reads TGTGCCAGCAGCTCTTATGTGGAGGGTTCTGGGGCCAACGTCCTGACTTTC.

V usage is TRBV19 and J usage is TRBJ2-1, with D uncertain. The germline V gene has CDR1 LNHDA and CDR2 SQIVND (reference sequence). CDR3 length: 14 amino acids. Trimming pared 5 bases from V and 8 bases from J, leaving 16 bases between. The CDR3, as DNA: TGTGCCAGTAGTCCCCGGGTCCTAGAGGATGAGCAGTTCTTC. Its protein is CASSPRVLEDEQFF. The full variable domain, in which reference TRBV19 and TRBJ2-1 provide the parts outside the CDR3, is DGGITQSPKYLFRKEGQNVTLSCEQNLNHDAMYWYRQDPGQGLRLIYYSQIVNDFQKGDIAEGYSVSREKKESFPLTVTSAQKNPTAFYLCASSPRVLEDEQFFGPGTRLTVL.

This clonotype was seen a handful of times. The chain combines TRBV9 with TRBJ2-3; no clear D gene. Trimming removed 1 base at V and 2 bases at J, with 5 bases between. The CDR3 is 13 residues long. Germline V lookup: CDR1 SGDLS, CDR2 YYNGEE. In DNA, the CDR3 is TGTGCCAGCAGCGTACGGACCACAGATACGCAGTATTTT. This translates into CASSVRTTDTQYF.

This clonotype has only a few counts. V and J are TRBV11-2 and TRBJ2-2; 7 bases are shared with TRBD1. Per the germline V gene, CDR1 is SGHAT and CDR2 is FQNNGV. Trimming removed 2 bases from V and 12 bases from J; junction bases left unmatched: 6. CDR3 length equals 13 residues. The chain's CDR3 is CASSLPAQGKLFF. The CDR3 DNA sequence: TGTGCCAGCAGCTTACCCGCACAGGGGAAGCTGTTTTTT.

This clonotype has only a few counts. The J gene is TRBJ2-7, the V gene TRBV7-8; 9 nucleotides line up with TRBD1. V lost 5 bases, J lost 2 bases, and 7 bases stayed unmatched. CDR3 length equals 15 residues. The germline gives CDR1 SGHVS, CDR2 FQNEAQ. Here the CDR3 reads CASSPRTGATYEQYF. DNA for the CDR3: TGTGCCAGCAGCCCCCGGACAGGGGCGACCTACGAGCAGTACTTC. The variable domain in full, with the rest retrieved from reference TRBV7-8 and TRBJ2-7, is GAGVSQSPRYKVAKRGQDVALRCDPISGHVSLFWYQQALGQGPEFLTYFQNEAQLDKSGLPSDRFFAERPEGSVSTLKIQRTQQEDSAVYLCASSPRTGATYEQYFGPGTRLTVT.

This clonotype was detected only a few times. The chain is built from TRBV4-2 and TRBJ1-1, with 8 bases matching TRBD1. This CDR3 comprises 14 residues. Germline assignment: CDR1 LGHNA and CDR2 YNFKEQ. V lost 3 bases and J lost 1; bases outside the gene matches: 1. The CDR3 nucleotides read TGTGCCAGCAGCCAGGACAGGGAGAACACTGAAGCTTTCTTT. It translates to CASSQDRENTEAFF.

This clonotype was observed at least ten times. CDR3 protein: CASGHRGENTEAFF. The CDR3 region has the DNA TGTGCTAGTGGACACAGGGGAGAGAACACTGAAGCTTTCTTT. This sequence joins TRBV12-5 and TRBJ1-1, with TRBD1 matching 7 bases. The junction had 5 bases not matched to a gene; V was cut back by 6 bases and J by 1 base. Germline lookup yields CDR1 LGHNT and CDR2 FRNRAP. The CDR3 has 14 amino acids.

The rearrangement joins TRBV29-1 to TRBJ1-1; tentatively, D is TRBD1 (6 bases). From germline, CDR1 is SQVTM and CDR2 ANQGSEA. There are 14 residues in the CDR3. The ends were cut back, 6 bases at V and 5 bases at J, with 19 bases in the middle. The CDR3 nucleotides are TGCAGCGTATGGGGGCCGGGAGATTGGACTGAAGCTTTCTTT. Protein product: CSVWGPGDWTEAFF.

This chain joins TRBV19 and TRBJ2-5; TRBD2 aligns across 8 bases. V lost 10 bases, J lost 3 bases, and 16 bases stayed unmatched. CDR3 length equals 16 residues. CDR1 is LNHDA, CDR2 SQIVND, per germline (reference sequence). The CDR3 DNA follows: TGTGCCACCTCCGATCGGGGCGGGGGGTTTGAAGAGACCCAGTACTTC. Amino acid sequence: CATSDRGGGFEETQYF.

There are many counts of this clonotype. The chain joins TRBV29-1 to TRBJ2-7; possibly TRBD1 for D (7 bases). Looked up from germline, CDR1 is SQVTM and CDR2 is ANQGSEA. The CDR3 extends over 15 amino acids. The V gene lost 0 bases and the J gene lost 3 bases, with 15 bases spanning the gap. CDR3 protein: CSVEDPGRGDYEQYF. CDR3 in DNA: TGCAGCGTTGAAGATCCCGGCAGGGGGGACTACGAGCAGTACTTC.

This clonotype appeared many times. V usage is TRBV12-3 or TRBV12-4 and J usage is TRBJ2-7, with a tentative D call TRBD2 (6 bases). This CDR3 spans 15 amino acids. V lost 5 bases and J lost 1, with 15 bases in between. CDR3 protein: CASSPTGAGSYEQYF. CDR3 bases: TGTGCCAGCAGTCCTACTGGAGCGGGTTCCTACGAGCAGTACTTC.

This clonotype was detected ten times or more. The chain links TRBV3-1 to TRBJ2-3; maybe TRBD2 (6 bases). CDR3 length equals 17 residues. The V gene lost 0 bases and the J gene lost 2 bases, with 15 bases spanning the gap. Germline loops: CDR1 LGHDT, CDR2 YNNKEL (reference sequence). For the CDR3, the DNA is TGTGCCAGCAGCCAAGAAGGAGTAGCGGATTACACAGATACGCAGTATTTT. This codes for CASSQEGVADYTDTQYF.

This clonotype was counted only a few times. The rearrangement links TRBV5-5 to TRBJ2-4, with D unclear. This CDR3 spans 11 amino acids. The V end lost 3 bases, the J end lost 14 bases, and 12 bases lay between the germline ends. From germline, CDR1 is SGHKS and CDR2 YYEKEE (reference sequence). In nucleotides, the CDR3 is TGTGCCAGCAGCTCCGGCCAGACGGAGTACTTC. This translates into CASSSGQTEYF.

The rearrangement links TRBV29-1 to TRBJ2-3, with D tentatively TRBD2 (5 bases). V was clipped by 1 base and J by 2 bases, with 16 bases between them. CDR1 and CDR2 from the germline V gene are SQVTM and ANQGSEA. The length of the CDR3 is 16 residues. The CDR3 here is CSVEGGLGRTTDTQYF. In DNA, the CDR3 is TGCAGCGTTGAAGGTGGACTTGGACGGACCACAGATACGCAGTATTTT.